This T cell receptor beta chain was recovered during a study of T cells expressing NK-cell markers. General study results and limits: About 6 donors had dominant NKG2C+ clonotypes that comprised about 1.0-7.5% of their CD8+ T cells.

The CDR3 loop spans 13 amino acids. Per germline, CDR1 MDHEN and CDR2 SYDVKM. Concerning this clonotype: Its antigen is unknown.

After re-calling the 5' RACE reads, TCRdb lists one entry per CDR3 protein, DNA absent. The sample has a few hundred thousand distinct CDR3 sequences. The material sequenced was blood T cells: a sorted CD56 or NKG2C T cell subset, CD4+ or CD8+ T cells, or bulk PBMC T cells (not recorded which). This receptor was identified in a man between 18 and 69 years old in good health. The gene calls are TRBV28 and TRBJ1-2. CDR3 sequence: CASSLRRNYGYTF.